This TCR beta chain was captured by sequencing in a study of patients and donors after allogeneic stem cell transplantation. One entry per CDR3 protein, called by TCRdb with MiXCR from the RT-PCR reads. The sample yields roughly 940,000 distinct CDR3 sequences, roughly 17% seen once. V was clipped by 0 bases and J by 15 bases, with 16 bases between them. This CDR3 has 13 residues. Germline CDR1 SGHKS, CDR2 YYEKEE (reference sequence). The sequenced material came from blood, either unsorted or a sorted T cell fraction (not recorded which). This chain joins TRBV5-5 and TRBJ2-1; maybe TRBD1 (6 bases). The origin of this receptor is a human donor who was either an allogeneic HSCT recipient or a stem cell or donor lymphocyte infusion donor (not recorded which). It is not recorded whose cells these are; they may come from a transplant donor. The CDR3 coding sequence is TGTGCCAGCAGCTTGGGCGAAGGGACATCCCCGTTCTTC. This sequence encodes CASSLGEGTSPFF.